This T cell receptor beta chain stems from a study of identical twins listed by TCRdb under 2016. Notes on the research overall: TCR alpha and beta repertoires from monozygotic twins, unrelated adults of various ages and cord blood were deep-sequenced to test whether fetal clonotypes persist. Replicate twin experiments were performed at different times using different library preparation protocols to rule out contamination.

CDR1 MDHEN and CDR2 SYDVKM were looked up in the germline V gene. The CDR3 measures 17 amino acids from cysteine to phenylalanine. CDR3 DNA is the only sequence kept; it has 51 bases, read in frame from the first base. Clipping removes 7 bases from V and 1 base from J, with 10 as the unmatched junction base count. General study outcomes and caveats: Zero-insertion analyses could be partly confounded by invariant T cells such as MAIT and iNKT, although diverse VJ usage argued against such confounding for most clonotypes. Abundant cord blood beta clonotypes carried fewer insertions; young adult naive repertoires showed a weaker similar trend, while memory repertoires showed none. Excess twin sharing in beta out-of-frame sequences was weaker because fewer shared sequences lowered the signal-to-noise ratio. Compared with coincidental sharing between unrelated individuals, out-of-frame TCR alpha sequences shared between twins had an excess of sequences with low generation probability. Because the same donors could not be followed over many years, the conclusions depended on cross-sectional statistical analysis. Recombination models systematically underestimated out-of-frame TCR alpha sharing in monozygotic twins but agreed with sharing between unrelated individuals.

Only healthy Caucasian donors were included. The twin cohort consisted of three pairs of female monozygotic twins, all aged roughly 18 to 30 years. Positive isolation kits from Invitrogen were used to isolate CD4+ and CD8+ T cell populations. Library preparation used 5' RACE. These reads were obtained on an Illumina HiSeq 2000. A universal primer binding site was added through template switching, and the final cDNA carried a unique molecular identifier so that TCR cDNA molecules could be counted accurately. Specific primers in the conserved constant-segment region were used to synthesize first-strand cDNA for TCR alpha and beta chains. To control for contamination, every cDNA library carried two barcodes: a SMART-Mk sample barcode plus Illumina barcodes. TruSeq adapter sequences, together with Illumina sample barcodes, were added in two successive PCR steps. The Illumina HiSeq platform was used with custom primers to sequence TCR alpha and beta cDNA libraries. On the study's bioinformatics: Raw reads were processed with MiGEC to extract unique molecular identifiers, and MiXCR was used to determine CDR3 positions. Recombination models were inferred per individual with the repgenHMM and IGoR tools using an EM algorithm. Shared clonotypes were analyzed with the tcR package in R, and sharing was normalized by the product of cloneset sizes. To study raw recombination without the effects of thymic and clonal selection, out-of-frame nonproductive sequences were analyzed. Starting from the raw public reads, TCRdb applied fastp trimming at Q25, assembled clones with MiXCR and retained in-frame beta chains. One record per CDR3 amino acid sequence lists the most common genes and DNA. These V and J calls derive from TCRdb rather than the authors' analysis. The sample contains more than 400,000 distinct CDR3 sequences, 12% to 15% of them found a single time. Together, the top ten hold roughly 0.4% of the sample.

This clonotype has just a few counts. No antigen is known for it. Qualities for individual bases were not recorded, and no much larger clone is one base off. The sample was also reused in another study, on yellow fever vaccine responses in identical twins. The second paper states: According to the authors, the vaccine-induced T cell response in identical twins seemed to be partly convergent and partly specific to each individual. In identical twins, the study followed T cell clones that responded to the vaccine with precision.

The receptor chain draws on TRBV28 and TRBJ2-2, with TRBD1 matching 9 junction bases. This receptor was identified in a woman between 18 and 29 years old in good health. Sequenced: CD4+ T cells sorted from blood. In nucleotides, the sequence is TGTGCCAGCAATCGGCGACAGGGGGGATGGAACACCGGGGAGCTGTTTTTT. It specifies CASNRRQGGWNTGELFF. With all but the CDR3 taken from the reference TRBV28 and TRBJ2-2 genes, the full variable domain is: DVKVTQSSRYLVKRTGEKVFLECVQDMDHENMFWYRQDPGLGLRLIYFSYDVKMKEKGDIPEGYSVSREKKERFSLILESASTNQTSMYLCASNRRQGGWNTGELFFGEGSRLTVL.